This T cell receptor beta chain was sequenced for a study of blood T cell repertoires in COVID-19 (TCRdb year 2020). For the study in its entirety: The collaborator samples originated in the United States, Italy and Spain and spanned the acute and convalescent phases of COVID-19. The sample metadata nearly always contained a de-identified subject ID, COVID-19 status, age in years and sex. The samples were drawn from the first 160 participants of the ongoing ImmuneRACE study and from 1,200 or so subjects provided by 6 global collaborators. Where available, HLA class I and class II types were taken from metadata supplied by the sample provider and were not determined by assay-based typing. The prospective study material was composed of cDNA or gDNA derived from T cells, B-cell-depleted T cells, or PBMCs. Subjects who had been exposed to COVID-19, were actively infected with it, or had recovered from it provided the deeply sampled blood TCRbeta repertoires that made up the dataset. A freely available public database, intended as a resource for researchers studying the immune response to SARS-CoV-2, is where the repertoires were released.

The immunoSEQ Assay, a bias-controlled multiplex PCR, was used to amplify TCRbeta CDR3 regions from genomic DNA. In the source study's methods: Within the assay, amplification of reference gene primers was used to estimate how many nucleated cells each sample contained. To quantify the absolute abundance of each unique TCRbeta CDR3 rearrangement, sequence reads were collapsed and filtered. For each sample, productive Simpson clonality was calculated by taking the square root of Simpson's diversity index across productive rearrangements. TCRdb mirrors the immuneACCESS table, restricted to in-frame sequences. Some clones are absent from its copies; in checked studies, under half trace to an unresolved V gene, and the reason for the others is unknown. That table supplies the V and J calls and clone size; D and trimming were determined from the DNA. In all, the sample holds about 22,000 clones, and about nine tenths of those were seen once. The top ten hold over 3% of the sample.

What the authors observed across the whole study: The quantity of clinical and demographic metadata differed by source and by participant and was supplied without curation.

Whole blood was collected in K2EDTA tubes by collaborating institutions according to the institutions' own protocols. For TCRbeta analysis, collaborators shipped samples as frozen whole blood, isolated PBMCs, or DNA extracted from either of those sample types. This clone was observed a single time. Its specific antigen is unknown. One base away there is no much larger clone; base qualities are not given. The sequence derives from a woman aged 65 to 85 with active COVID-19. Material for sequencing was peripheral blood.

The CDR3 region has the sequence CASSESEAPFNYGYTF. The nucleotides are TGTGCCAGCAGTGAATCCGAGGCGCCTTTTAACTATGGCTACACCTTC. The V gene is TRBV6-4 and the J gene is TRBJ1-2; there is no confident call for the D gene. From its cysteine to its phenylalanine, the CDR3 spans 16 amino acids. The DNA shown is the 48-base CDR3, in frame from base 1. Trimming takes 3 bases from V and 1 base from J, and the germline ends sit 15 bases apart. From the germline V gene, CDR1 is MRHNA and CDR2 is SNTAGT.